The TCR beta chain described here comes from a study of T cells in Graves' hyperthyroidism and ophthalmopathy. Per the germline V gene, CDR1 is DFQATT and CDR2 is SNEGSKA (reference sequence). This CDR3 comprises 14 residues. Trimming took off 3 bases at V and 8 bases at J, with 19 bases between the two ends. Amplification yielded TCR beta CDR3 regions, with RNA transcripts as the source. With the HTBI primer set, the TCR CDR3 went through a first round of RT-PCR. Each CDR3 protein is one row after TCRdb ran MiXCR on the multiplex PCR reads. The table shows hundreds of thousands of distinct CDR3 sequences, with about 15% occurring only once.

This receptor was obtained from a woman aged 25 to 39 with Graves' hyperthyroidism. The chain has TRBV20-1 and TRBJ1-2, with D perhaps TRBD1 (5 bases). Sequencing was done on a sample of blood. The CDR3 DNA reads TGCAGTGCTAGGGTTGGGGCAACAGCCTCGGGCTACACCTTC. Its protein is CSARVGATASGYTF.